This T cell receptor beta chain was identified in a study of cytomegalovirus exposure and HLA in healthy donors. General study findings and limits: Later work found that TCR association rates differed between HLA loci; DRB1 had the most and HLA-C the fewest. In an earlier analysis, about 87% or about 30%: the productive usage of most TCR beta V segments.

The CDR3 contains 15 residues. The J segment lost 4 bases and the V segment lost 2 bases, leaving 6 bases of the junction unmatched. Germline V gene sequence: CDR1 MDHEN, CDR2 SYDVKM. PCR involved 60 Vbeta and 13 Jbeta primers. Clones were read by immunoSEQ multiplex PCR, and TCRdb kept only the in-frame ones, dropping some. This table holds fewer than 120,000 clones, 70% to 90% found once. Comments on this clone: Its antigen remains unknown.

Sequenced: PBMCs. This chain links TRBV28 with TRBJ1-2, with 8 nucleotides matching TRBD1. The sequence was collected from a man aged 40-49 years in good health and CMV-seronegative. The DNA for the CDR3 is TGTGCCAGCAGTTTACGGGACAGGCACTTCTATGGCTACACCTTC. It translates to CASSLRDRHFYGYTF.